Sequencing of this T cell receptor (beta chain) was carried out in a study of CD8+CD57+ T cells in acquired aplastic anemia. Study context: Sorted CD4+ and CD8+ cells gave an average of about 3 ug of DNA.

Genomic DNA, serving as template, underwent TCR beta VDJ and CDR3 profiling. One entry per CDR3 protein, called by TCRdb with MiXCR from the reads. The data hold 150,000 to 200,000 distinct CDR3 sequences, with roughly 64% observed a single time. CDR3 length: 15 amino acids. The germline CDR1 and CDR2 sequences are LNHDA and SQIVND (reference sequence). Overall study findings and caveats: Patients and controls were found to share twenty-nine CD8+ CDR3 sequences. The CD8+ Simpson's diversity of patients and controls was not significantly different.

As regards this clonotype: Antigen: not known. Germline and junction disagree at one end, which may indicate a read error.

The V gene is TRBV19, the J gene TRBJ1-6; 7 bases line up with TRBD1. Sequencing was carried out using sorted CD4+, CD8+, or CD8+CD57+ T cells (not recorded which) from PBMCs. This receptor was obtained from a human donor with severe aplastic anemia or a healthy control (not recorded which). The DNA for the CDR3 is TGTGCCAGTAGGCCGGGACAGCGGGTAAATTCACCCCTCTACTTT. Residues: CASRPGQRVNSPLYF.